The clone carrying this T cell receptor (beta chain) was recorded at least ten times. The antigen is not known. This entry is derived from a study of T cells in localized non-small cell lung cancer. The data were produced by immunoSEQ multiplex PCR, yet TCRdb's version contains in-frame clones alone and is incomplete. The profile covers about 75,000 clones, with around 82% appearing a single time and 8.5% to 10% taken by the ten largest. Study-level findings and limits: Uninvolved nearby lung showed the greatest T cell clonality, exceeding that found in tumor. One tumor region alone was sequenced, and heterogeneity therefore remains possible. Researchers found a median approximately 50 of the top 100 tumor clones in adjacent lung.

The V end lost 2 bases, the J end lost 7 bases, and 9 bases lay between the germline ends. Per germline, CDR1 SGHNT and CDR2 YYREEE (reference sequence). There are 12 residues in the CDR3. The sequences come from peripheral blood, collected before any cancer treatment. This sequence joins TRBV5-4 and TRBJ1-2; D not resolved. This receptor was taken from a female donor over 55 with stage I lung adenocarcinoma. CDR3 protein: CASSLGGPGYTF. CDR3 nucleotide sequence: TGTGCCAGCAGCTTAGGAGGGCCTGGCTACACCTTC.